Presented here are 27 T cell receptor beta chains from one specimen sequenced in a study of tumor and adjacent non-tumor tissue in lung cancer. This sample's RNA came from whole unsorted tissue. Three rounds of nested PCR, following a modified ARM-PCR protocol, produced the TCRbeta library. TCRdb passed the multiplex PCR reads through MiXCR, listing each CDR3 protein once. The data contain approximately 140,000 distinct CDR3 sequences, around 61% of them singletons. The material sequenced was lung tumor tissue. The receptors were gathered from a man in his fifties or sixties with small cell lung cancer.

To note about this clonotype: A read error may explain this, as a much larger clone is one base away. The chain links TRBV29-1 to TRBJ2-3; perhaps TRBD2 as D (5 bases). CDR1 is SQVTM and CDR2 is ANQGSEA in the germline V gene. The CDR3 is made up of 15 amino acids. Deletions cut 7 bases from V and 4 bases from J, with 21 bases between. The CDR3 bases are TGCAGCGCCGCCCATATCGGGATTTACGCAGATACGCAGTATTTT. This encodes CSAAHIGIYADTQYF.

V is TRBV20-1 and J is TRBJ2-7, with 10 bases aligning to TRBD2. CDR3 length: 14 residues. V lost 6 bases and J lost 3; bases outside the gene matches: 8. Germline CDR1 reads DFQATT; CDR2 reads SNEGSKA (reference sequence). The CDR3 region is CSAKSGGGGYEQYF. The DNA of the CDR3 is TGCAGTGCCAAAAGCGGGGGGGGAGGCTACGAGCAGTACTTC.

Concerning this clonotype itself: A junction boundary mismatches the germline segment, possibly from a read error. J is TRBJ1-2 and V is TRBV5-4, with a possible D match to TRBD1 (5 bases). The germline V gene has CDR1 SGHNT and CDR2 YYREEE (reference sequence). The CDR3 has 14 amino acids. This CDR3 is CSSSLAQGRYGYTF. The DNA for the CDR3 is TGTTCCAGCAGCTTGGCGCAGGGCCGCTATGGCTACACCTTC.

The chain has TRBV20-1 and TRBJ2-1; 11 bases agree with TRBD2. Germline V gene data show CDR1 as DFQATT and CDR2 as SNEGSKA (reference sequence). J lost 5 bases, V lost 5 bases, and 14 bases had no gene match. The CDR3 extends over 17 amino acids. The CDR3 DNA reads as TGCAGTGCTTGGACAGAACTAGCGGGAGTATGGGACAATGAGCAGTTCTTC. It translates to CSAWTELAGVWDNEQFF.

A note on this clonotype: This sequence may be a read error, since a much larger clone differs from it by one base. J is TRBJ2-5 and V is TRBV5-4; D unresolved. Per germline, CDR1 SGHNT and CDR2 YYREEE (reference sequence). The CDR3 has 14 residues. CDR3: CVSSPDQSQETQYF. CDR3 sequence (DNA): TGTGTCAGCAGCCCAGATCAATCCCAAGAGACCCAGTACTTC.

This clonotype was detected a few times. This chain uses TRBV11-1 with TRBJ1-1, with 8 nucleotides matching TRBD1. This CDR3 contains 17 residues. CDR1 and CDR2 from the germline V gene are SGHAT and FQDESV (reference sequence). J lost 2 bases, V lost 5 bases, and 13 bases had no gene match. Written as DNA, the CDR3 is TGTGCCAGCAGCCGCGACCAGGGACAGGAGAAAAACACTGAAGCTTTCTTT. This gives the protein CASSRDQGQEKNTEAFF. Looking up the rest from reference TRBV11-1 and TRBJ1-1 gives the full variable domain: EAEVAQSPRYKITEKSQAVAFWCDPISGHATLYWYRQILGQGPELLVQFQDESVVDDSQLPKDRFSAERLKGVDSTLKIQPAELGDSAMYLCASSRDQGQEKNTEAFFGQGTRLTVV.

Of note for this clonotype: Just one base apart from a much larger clone, this may be a read error. This chain connects TRBV12-3 or TRBV12-4 to TRBJ1-1, with D uncertain. This CDR3 region has 13 residues. The CDR3 is CACSYQSNTEAFF. CDR3 DNA: TGTGCCTGCAGTTATCAATCAAACACTGAAGCTTTCTTT.

A word on this clonotype: A much larger clone lies one base from this, so it may be a read error. This chain links TRBV5-1 with TRBJ2-7; tentative D call: TRBD1 (5 bases). This CDR3 has 20 amino acids. CDR1 and CDR2 (germline): SGHRS, YFSETQ. Trimming removed 1 base at V and 9 bases at J, with 35 bases between. CDR3 sequence: CASSLFAMSTGEGVVSVQYF. CDR3 DNA: TGCGCCAGCAGCTTGTTCGCGATGTCCACAGGCGAAGGAGTTGTGTCCGTGCAGTACTTC.

Worth noting for this clonotype: A read error may produce the germline difference seen at one junction end. V is TRBV11-1 and J is TRBJ2-7, with D possibly being TRBD1 (5 bases). CDR1 is SGHAT, CDR2 FQDESV, per germline (reference sequence). The CDR3 runs to 14 residues. CDR3 sequence (DNA): TGTGCCAGCAGCCGGACATGGGGCTCCTACGAACAGTACTTC. Its protein is CASSRTWGSYEQYF.

This clonotype was seen only once. Its ends do not fully match the called genes, so a read error is possible. The chain combines TRBV20-1 with TRBJ2-7; 9 positions agree with TRBD1. This CDR3 is built from 15 residues. Germline lookup yields CDR1 DFQATT and CDR2 SNEGSKA (reference sequence). The CDR3 DNA reads as TGCAGTGCTAGAGTCAGGACAGGGGACTCCTACGAGCGGTACTTC. As protein: CSARVRTGDSYERYF.

Points on this clonotype: The conserved phenylalanine or tryptophan normally closing the CDR3 is absent here, so this likely arose from a read error. This sequence joins TRBV11-1 and TRBJ1-1; D is unclear. The CDR3 sequence is 13 residues long. V dropped 2 bases and J dropped 7 bases, with 11 bases sitting between them. CDR1 SGHAT and CDR2 FQDESV come from the germline V gene (reference sequence). The CDR3 region is CASSLKGGGEAFI. CDR3 DNA: TGTGCCAGCAGCTTAAAGGGTGGTGGTGAAGCTTTCATT.

A remark on this clonotype: The germline gene is not matched at one end of the junction; a read error may be the cause. The chain links TRBV11-1 to TRBJ2-2; 11 bases are shared with TRBD2. In germline, CDR1 is SGHAT, CDR2 FQDESV (reference sequence). The CDR3 loop spans 16 amino acids. The CDR3 is CVSSLSSGRVTGELFF. The CDR3 DNA sequence: TGTGTCAGCAGCTTAAGTAGCGGGAGGGTCACAGGGGAGCTGTTTTTT.

This clonotype was detected ten times or more. The gene calls are TRBV20-1 and TRBJ2-3; a weak D match, TRBD2 (5 bases). CDR3 length: 14 amino acids. Germline CDR1 DFQATT, CDR2 SNEGSKA (reference sequence). Between the trimmed V and J ends, which lost 3 bases and 2 bases, there was a span of 12 bases. The CDR3 DNA reads as TGCAGTGCTAGGAGCGGATCTTACACAGATACGCAGTATTTT. Its protein product is CSARSGSYTDTQYF.

In DNA form, the CDR3 reads TGTGCCAGCAGCCCCCTGACAAGCGGGAGGGCTGAGCAGTTCTTC. This encodes CASSPLTSGRAEQFF. J is TRBJ2-1 and V is TRBV11-3, with 10 bases fitting TRBD2. Germline lookup yields CDR1 SGHNT and CDR2 YENEEA. Losses at the gene ends were 5 bases for V and 9 bases for J; bases not matched to a gene: 10. This CDR3 has 15 residues.

V usage is TRBV19 and J usage is TRBJ2-1; maybe TRBD1 (5 bases). The V end lost 3 bases, the J end lost 8 bases, and 8 bases lay between the germline ends. The CDR3 loop spans 12 amino acids. In germline, CDR1 is LNHDA, CDR2 SQIVND (reference sequence). CDR3: CASSIVGDEQFF. CDR3 coding DNA: TGTGCCAGTAGTATTGTAGGGGATGAGCAGTTCTTC.

With respect to this clonotype: The germline gene is not matched at one end of the junction; a read error may be the cause. J is TRBJ2-6 and V is TRBV5-1; D is unresolved. There are 13 residues in the CDR3. Germline V gene data show CDR1 as SGHRS and CDR2 as YFSETQ. The CDR3 is CTSSTGGANVLTF. CDR3 coding DNA: TGCACCAGCAGCACTGGTGGGGCCAACGTCCTGACTTTC.

A word on this clonotype: A much larger clone lies one base from this, so it may be a read error. The chain links TRBV6-2 or TRBV6-3 to TRBJ2-1; 10 bases are shared with TRBD1. Germline CDR1 reads MNHEY; CDR2 reads SVGEGT. This CDR3 is 15 amino acids long. The CDR3, as DNA: TGTACCAGCAGTTTAGGGGACAGGGGTAACAATGAGCAGTTCTTC. Amino acids: CTSSLGDRGNNEQFF.

As for this clonotype: One junction end does not reproduce the germline sequence, and a read error may be involved. The CDR3 DNA reads TGTGCCAGCAGCCCAAGCGCGGATAGGGCGACCCACTATTTC. Encoded protein: CASSPSADRATHYF. The rearrangement joins TRBV11-1 to TRBJ2-5; D remains unclear. Per germline, CDR1 SGHAT and CDR2 FQDESV (reference sequence). This CDR3 has 14 residues.

In the case of this clonotype: A much larger clone sits a single nucleotide away, making a read error possible. V is TRBV20-1 and J is TRBJ1-5; D uncertain. V lost 3 bases and J lost 6, with 12 bases in between. Germline V CDR1 and CDR2: DFQATT, SNEGSKA (reference sequence). CDR3 size: 13 residues. The CDR3 protein is CSARYLLGQPQHF. In nucleotides, the CDR3 is TGCAGTGCTAGGTATTTGCTGGGTCAGCCCCAGCATTTT.

This clonotype occurred a few times. J is TRBJ1-6 and V is TRBV6-5; D is unresolved. Germline V gene lookup returns CDR1 MNHEY and CDR2 SVGAGI. Trimming cost V 0 bases and J 8 bases, with 14 bases left between them. The CDR3 runs 16 residues. The CDR3 DNA follows: TGTGCCAGCAGTTACTCGAAGGCAGCCAAAGATTCACCCCTCCACTTT. This codes for CASSYSKAAKDSPLHF.

A note on this clonotype: A much larger clone differs by one base, so this may be a read error. The CDR3 does not end in the conserved phenylalanine or tryptophan, so this is likely a read error. The rearrangement links TRBV5-1 to TRBJ2-6, with unresolved D. This CDR3 has 14 residues. Germline-derived CDR1 and CDR2 are SGHRS and YFSETQ. Deletions cut 7 bases from V and 0 bases from J, with 8 bases between. The CDR3 sequence: CASEPVSGANVLTL. The DNA for the CDR3 is TGCGCCAGCGAACCCGTCTCTGGGGCCAACGTCCTGACTTTA.

As for this clonotype: One end of the junction is discordant with germline, which a read error may explain. V and J are TRBV5-6 and TRBJ2-2; the D call may be TRBD1 or TRBD2 (5 bases each). Germline V gene lookup returns CDR1 SGHDT and CDR2 YYEEEE. The CDR3 totals 14 residues. Here the CDR3 reads CASSLGRNTGELFF. The CDR3 nucleotides are TGTGCCAGCAGTTTGGGACGGAACACCGGGGAGCTCTTTTTT.

About this clonotype itself: It is likely a read error, because the conserved phenylalanine at the end of the CDR3 is missing. The rearrangement uses TRBV6-1 and TRBJ1-5, with 7 bases identical to TRBD1. The CDR3 consists of 15 residues. Germline CDR1 MNHNS, CDR2 SASEGT. The CDR3 loop is CASRGATGPNQPQHY. The CDR3 DNA reads TGTGCGAGCAGGGGCGCGACAGGGCCGAATCAGCCCCAGCATTAT.

The rearrangement joins TRBV6-1 to TRBJ1-1, with a tentative D call TRBD1 (5 bases). The CDR3 spans 15 residues. Germline CDR1 reads MNHNS; CDR2 reads SASEGT. The V gene lost 2 bases and the J gene lost 1 base, with 11 bases spanning the gap. As DNA, the CDR3 is TGTGCCAGCAGTGAAATGGTCGACAGGAACACTGAAGCTTTCTTT. Its translation: CASSEMVDRNTEAFF.

The chain uses TRBV6-1 and TRBJ2-7, with D maybe TRBD2 (5 bases). Germline CDR1 MNHNS, CDR2 SASEGT. CDR3 length: 14 amino acids. V lost 5 bases, J lost 6 bases, and 17 bases lay in between. DNA of the CDR3: TGTGCCAGCAGTATAGGACTTCGGACCTGCGAGCAGTACTTC. Translation gives CASSIGLRTCEQYF.

On this clonotype itself: Compared with germline, one end of the junction differs, possibly owing to a read error. V gene TRBV11-2 combines with J gene TRBJ2-2, with 9 nucleotides matching TRBD1. CDR3 length equals 14 residues. Germline lookup yields CDR1 SGHAT and CDR2 FQNNGV. The DNA of the CDR3 is TGTGCCAACCGCGGGACAGGGAACACGGGGGAGCTGTTTTTT. As protein: CANRGTGNTGELFF.

The chain is built from TRBV11-2 and TRBJ2-4; tentatively, D is TRBD2 (6 bases). V was shortened by 1 base and J by 1 base, with 11 bases between the two germline ends. In germline, CDR1 is SGHAT, CDR2 FQNNGV. CDR3 size: 16 residues. CDR3: CASSLGGDFAKNIQYF. The DNA of the CDR3 is TGTGCCAGCAGCTTAGGGGGGGACTTTGCCAAAAACATTCAGTACTTC.